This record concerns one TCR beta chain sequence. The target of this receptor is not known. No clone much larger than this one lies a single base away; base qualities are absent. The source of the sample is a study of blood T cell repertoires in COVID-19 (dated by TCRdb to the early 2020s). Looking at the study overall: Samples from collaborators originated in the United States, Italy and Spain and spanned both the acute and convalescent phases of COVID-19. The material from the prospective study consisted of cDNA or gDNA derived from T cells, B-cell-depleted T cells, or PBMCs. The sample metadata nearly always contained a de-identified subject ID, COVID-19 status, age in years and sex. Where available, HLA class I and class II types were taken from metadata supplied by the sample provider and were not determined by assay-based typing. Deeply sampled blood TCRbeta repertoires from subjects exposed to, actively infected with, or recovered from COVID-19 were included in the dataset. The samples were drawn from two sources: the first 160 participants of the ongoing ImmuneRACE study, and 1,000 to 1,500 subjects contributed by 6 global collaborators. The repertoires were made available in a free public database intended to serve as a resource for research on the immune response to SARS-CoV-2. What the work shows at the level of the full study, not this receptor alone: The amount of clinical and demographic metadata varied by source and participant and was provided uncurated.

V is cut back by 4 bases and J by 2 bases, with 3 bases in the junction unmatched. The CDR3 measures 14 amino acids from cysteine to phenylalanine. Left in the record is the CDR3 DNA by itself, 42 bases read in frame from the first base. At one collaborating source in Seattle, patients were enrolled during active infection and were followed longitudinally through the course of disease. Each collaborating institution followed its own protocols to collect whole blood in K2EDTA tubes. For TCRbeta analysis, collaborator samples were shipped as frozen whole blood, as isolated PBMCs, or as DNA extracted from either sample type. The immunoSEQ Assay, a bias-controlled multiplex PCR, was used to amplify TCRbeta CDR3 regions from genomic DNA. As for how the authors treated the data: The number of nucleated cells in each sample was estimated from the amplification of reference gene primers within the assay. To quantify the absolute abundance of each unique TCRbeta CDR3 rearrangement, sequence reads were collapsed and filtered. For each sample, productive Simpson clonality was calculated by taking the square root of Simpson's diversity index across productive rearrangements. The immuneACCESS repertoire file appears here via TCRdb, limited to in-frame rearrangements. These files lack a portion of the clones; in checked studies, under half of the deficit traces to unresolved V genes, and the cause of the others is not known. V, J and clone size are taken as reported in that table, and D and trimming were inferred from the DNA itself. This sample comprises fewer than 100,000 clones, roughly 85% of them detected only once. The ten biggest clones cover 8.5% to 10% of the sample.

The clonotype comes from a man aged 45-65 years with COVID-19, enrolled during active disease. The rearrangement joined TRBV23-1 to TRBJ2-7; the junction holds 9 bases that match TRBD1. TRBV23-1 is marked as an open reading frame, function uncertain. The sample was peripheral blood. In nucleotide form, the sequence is TGCGCCAGCAGTCCGACAGGGGGACCCTACGAGCAGTACTTC. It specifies CASSPTGGPYEQYF.